A selection of T cell receptor beta chains follows, all from one sample in a study of shared clonotypes between healthy human individuals. Clones were read by immunoSEQ multiplex PCR, and TCRdb kept only the in-frame ones, dropping some. The sample contains approximately 460,000 clones, roughly 80% of which appear only once. The specimen was PBMCs. Every receptor here comes from a woman aged 40 to 50 in good health. Some clones in this sample may be carry-over from other donors' samples. The CDR3 runs from the conserved cysteine through the conserved F or W. The D gene is left open where the match is weak. The size of a clone is reported for some rows only, either as once, few or many, or as a class for expanded clones.

v_gene,len,abundance,j_gene,d_gene,CDR3nt,CDR3aa
TRBV28,16,.,TRBJ2-7,TRBD1,TGTGCCAGCAGTTTAGATTTCGGGACAGGTACTTACGAGCAGTACTTC,CASSLDFGTGTYEQYF
TRBV10-3,12,once,TRBJ1-6,.,TGTGCCATCAGTGAGTCCCTCGAGACCCTCCACTTT,CAISESLETLHF
TRBV5-4,15,.,TRBJ2-5,TRBD2,TGTGCCAGCAGCTTGGCCCAACTAGCGGGAGGGCAGCAGTACTTC,CASSLAQLAGGQQYF
TRBV5-1,16,.,TRBJ1-2,.,TGCGCCAGCAGCCTGGACCTATCGGGACTGATCTATGGCTACACCTTC,CASSLDLSGLIYGYTF
TRBV7-9,13,.,TRBJ2-3,.,TGTGCCAGCAGCTCCGGAGCGGTAGATACGCAGTATTTT,CASSSGAVDTQYF
TRBV5-1,15,.,TRBJ1-5,.,TGCGCCAGCAGCCAGGAGGGGGGGGCAGGTCAGCCCCAGCATTTT,CASSQEGGAGQPQHF
TRBV5-1,14,.,TRBJ2-7,.,TGCGCCAGCAGCTTGTTGGGACAAATATACGAGCAGTACTTC,CASSLLGQIYEQYF
TRBV28,16,once,TRBJ2-2,.,TGTGCCAGCAGTTTATGGGGCGGAGCGAACACCGGGGAGCTGTTTTTT,CASSLWGGANTGELFF
TRBV5-1,15,.,TRBJ2-3,TRBD2,TGCGCCAGCAGCTGGACTAGCGCGAGCACAGATACGCAGTATTTT,CASSWTSASTDTQYF
TRBV29-1,11,once,TRBJ2-5,.,TGCAGCGTTGAGTCTGCGGAGACCCAGTACTTC,CSVESAETQYF
TRBV7-2,13,.,TRBJ2-7,.,TGTGCCAGCAGCTTAGATCACCGGACCGAGCAGTACTTC,CASSLDHRTEQYF
TRBV6-4,14,many,TRBJ2-1,TRBD2,TGTGCCAGCAGTGACGGGTGGGAGGGCAATGAGCAGTTCTTC,CASSDGWEGNEQFF
TRBV11-3,13,.,TRBJ1-1,.,TGTGCCAGCAGCACAAGCTTCTGGACTGAAGCTTTCTTT,CASSTSFWTEAFF
TRBV7-2,15,.,TRBJ1-2,.,TGTGCCAGCAGCTTAGCGGGGCAGCCTCAGAGGAGCTACACCTTC,CASSLAGQPQRSYTF
TRBV10-3,11,.,TRBJ2-7,.,TGTGCCATCAGTGAACTGTACGAGCAGTACTTC,CAISELYEQYF
TRBV4-2,16,.,TRBJ2-1,TRBD2,TGTGCCAGCAGCCCGACGGGACTACGCATATACAATGAGCAGTTCTTC,CASSPTGLRIYNEQFF
TRBV7-8,17,once,TRBJ2-1,TRBD2,TGTGCCAGCAGCTTAGACAGGACTAGCGTGTTTGTAGATGAGCAGTTCTTC,CASSLDRTSVFVDEQFF
TRBV2,11,.,TRBJ2-7,.,TGTGCCAGCAGTGAATCCCACGAGCAGTACTTC,CASSESHEQYF
TRBV18,14,.,TRBJ2-7,TRBD2,TGTGCCAGCCACCTCGAAGCGGGAGTTGGACGTAGGTACTTC,CASHLEAGVGRRYF
TRBV15,18,.,TRBJ2-7,TRBD2,TGTGCCACCAGCAGAGATAAGGATGGTTCTAGCGGGTTCTACGAGCAGTACTTC,CATSRDKDGSSGFYEQYF
TRBV5-1,15,.,TRBJ1-1,.,TGCGCCAGCGCCCGGGCGGGCATAGAAAACACTGAAGCTTTCTTT,CASARAGIENTEAFF
TRBV5-4,15,.,TRBJ2-5,.,TGTGCCAGCAGCTTGGATACTATAGGGCAAGAGACCCAGTACTTC,CASSLDTIGQETQYF
TRBV28,17,.,TRBJ2-4,TRBD2,TGTGCCAGCAGCCTTAGAGCGGGAGGGCCCGCCAAAAACATTCAGTACTTC,CASSLRAGGPAKNIQYF
TRBV28,15,few,TRBJ2-2,.,TGTGCCAGCAGGATTACAGGAAAACCCACCGGGGAGCTGTTTTTT,CASRITGKPTGELFF
TRBV7-9,15,.,TRBJ1-6,TRBD1,TGTGCCAGCAGCTTAGGGACAGGGCGTAATTCACCCCTCCACTTT,CASSLGTGRNSPLHF
TRBV5-6,13,.,TRBJ2-2,.,TGTGCCAGCAGCCTTGACCCCAGCGGGGAGCTGTTTTTT,CASSLDPSGELFF
TRBV18,15,.,TRBJ1-5,.,TGTGCCAGCTCACCACGAGGCCGCCAGGACCAGCCCCAGCATTTT,CASSPRGRQDQPQHF
TRBV18,14,many,TRBJ2-5,.,TGTGCCAGCTCACCTGAGCCACCGGGAGAGACCCAGTACTTC,CASSPEPPGETQYF
TRBV29-1,12,.,TRBJ2-5,.,TGCAGCGCCCGGCCCTTCCAAGAGACCCAGTACTTC,CSARPFQETQYF
TRBV18,11,once,TRBJ1-2,.,TGTGCCAGCTCACCACGGGATGGCTACACCTTC,CASSPRDGYTF
TRBV18,16,many,TRBJ2-1,TRBD2,TGTGCCAGCTCACGAATTCTAGCCGGGAGGTACAATGAGCAGTTCTTC,CASSRILAGRYNEQFF
TRBV5-1,16,.,TRBJ1-4,TRBD1,TGCGCCAGCAGCACGGGACAGACGTCGACTAATGAAAAACTGTTTTTT,CASSTGQTSTNEKLFF
TRBV30,14,many,TRBJ1-2,TRBD1,TGTGCCTGGAGTGGAGACAGGGGGTTCTATGGCTACACCTTC,CAWSGDRGFYGYTF
TRBV9,12,few,TRBJ2-2,.,TGTGCCAGCAGCGTAAGCACCGGGGAGCTGTTTTTT,CASSVSTGELFF
TRBV7-6,15,many,TRBJ2-5,TRBD1,TGTGCCAGCAGCGAACAGGGGACGTCGAGAGAGACCCAGTACTTC,CASSEQGTSRETQYF
TRBV5-1,15,.,TRBJ2-2,.,TGCGCCAGCACCCTCGGCAGGGAATACACCGGGGAGCTGTTTTTT,CASTLGREYTGELFF
TRBV6-5,14,.,TRBJ2-3,TRBD2,TGTGCCAGCAAACTGCAACTAGCGTCAGATACGCAGTATTTT,CASKLQLASDTQYF
TRBV29-1,12,few,TRBJ2-7,TRBD2,TGCAGCTTCGGGGGCGGGAGGAACGAGCAGTACTTC,CSFGGGRNEQYF
TRBV5-1,13,.,TRBJ2-7,TRBD2,TGCGCCAGCAGCGCGGGACTAGCGGGCGAGCAGTACTTC,CASSAGLAGEQYF
TRBV7-8,13,.,TRBJ2-7,TRBD2,TGTGCCAGCAGCCCCCGGGAGGGGTACGAGCAGTACTTC,CASSPREGYEQYF
TRBV5-6,16,.,TRBJ2-2,TRBD1,TGTGCCAGCAGCTTTGGGACAGGGAAAAACACCGGGGAGCTGTTTTTT,CASSFGTGKNTGELFF
TRBV30,12,.,TRBJ2-7,.,TGTGCCTGGAGTGGTGGGTCCTACGAGCAGTACTTC,CAWSGGSYEQYF
TRBV28,13,.,TRBJ2-5,TRBD1,TGTGCCAGCAGTAGGGGGCTTTCAGAGACCCAGTACTTC,CASSRGLSETQYF
TRBV19,13,.,TRBJ1-2,.,TGTGCCAGTAGTATCCGACAGCCGAATGGCTACACCTTC,CASSIRQPNGYTF
TRBV4-2,16,.,TRBJ1-2,.,TGTGCCAGCAGCTTGGAGTCTGAGGGGTCTTACTATGGCTACACCTTC,CASSLESEGSYYGYTF
TRBV1,14,.,TRBJ2-7,.,TGCACCAGCAGCCGACTAGCCTTTGACTACGAGCAGTACTTC,CTSSRLAFDYEQYF
TRBV6-6,13,.,TRBJ1-2,TRBD1,TGTGCCAGCAGCCGGGACAGGGGATACGGCTACACCTTC,CASSRDRGYGYTF
TRBV5-1,16,.,TRBJ2-2,TRBD2,TGCGCCAGCAGCTCCGGACTAGCGGGAGTCACCGGGGAGCTGTTTTTT,CASSSGLAGVTGELFF
TRBV27,14,many,TRBJ2-3,.,TGTGCCAGCAGTTTCTGGGGGGATGCAGATACGCAGTATTTT,CASSFWGDADTQYF
TRBV10-2,17,.,TRBJ2-3,TRBD2,TGCGCCAGCAGTGAGAATCCACTAGCGGGAGAACAAGATACGCAGTATTTT,CASSENPLAGEQDTQYF
TRBV27,15,.,TRBJ2-1,TRBD2,TGTGCCACAGAAAAAGCGGGGGGCGGTGTCAATGAGCAGTTCTTC,CATEKAGGGVNEQFF
TRBV19,16,few,TRBJ1-5,.,TGTGCCTCTAGGGGCAGGGAGAAGTCCAGCAATCAGCCCCAGCATTTT,CASRGREKSSNQPQHF
TRBV27,18,.,TRBJ2-7,TRBD2,TGTGCCAGCAGTCCCGGGACTAGCGGGAGGGGTCGGTCCTACGAGCAGTACTTC,CASSPGTSGRGRSYEQYF
TRBV5-1,16,.,TRBJ2-3,TRBD2,TGCGCCAGCAGCTTATCGACTAGCGGGAGCGGTGATACGCAGTATTTT,CASSLSTSGSGDTQYF
TRBV19,15,.,TRBJ2-5,.,TGTGCCAGTAGTATAGGCGGCCAGCGATCAGAGACCCAGTACTTC,CASSIGGQRSETQYF